The 19 T cell receptor beta chains given below trace back to one sample, sequenced in a study of T cells in Graves' hyperthyroidism and ophthalmopathy. TCR beta CDR3 regions were amplified from RNA. A set of HTBI primers served as the primers for a first-round RT-PCR of the TCR CDR3. One entry per CDR3 protein results from TCRdb running MiXCR on the multiplex PCR reads. The table lists 530,000 or so distinct CDR3 sequences, approximately 17% of them singletons, with around 17% in the top ten. The material sequenced was blood. These receptors were collected from a woman under 30 with Graves' ophthalmopathy.

This clonotype was detected a few times. V and J are TRBV3-1 and TRBJ1-5; D is perhaps TRBD1 (5 bases). Germline CDR1 is LGHDT and CDR2 is YNNKEL (reference sequence). The V end lost 4 bases, the J end lost 5 bases, and 9 bases lay between the germline ends. The CDR3 is 13 residues long. This CDR3 is CASSRRGHQPQHF. The CDR3 region has the DNA TGTGCCAGCAGCCGGCGGGGACATCAGCCCCAGCATTTT.

Many counts were recorded for this clonotype. The rearrangement uses TRBV27 and TRBJ2-7; the D gene is possibly TRBD1 (6 bases). CDR3 size: 13 residues. Trimming shortened V by 6 bases and J by 3 bases, and 12 bases separated the two germline ends. Per germline, CDR1 MNHEY and CDR2 SMNVEV (reference sequence). This CDR3 is CASRPGQRYEQYF. For the CDR3, the DNA is TGTGCCAGCAGACCGGGACAACGCTACGAGCAGTACTTC.

The chain is built from TRBV20-1 and TRBJ2-1; D call uncertain. Trimming stripped 5 bases from V and 5 bases from J, with 13 bases between. The CDR3 is 13 amino acids. Germline V gene data show CDR1 as DFQATT and CDR2 as SNEGSKA (reference sequence). CDR3 bases: TGCAGTGCTCCACCGACTCGAAACAATGAGCAGTTCTTC. Amino acid sequence: CSAPPTRNNEQFF.

This clonotype was seen ten or more times. The CDR3 bases are TGTGCCAGCAGCGAGGGGGGGTACTATGGCTACACCTTC. This codes for CASSEGGYYGYTF. The chain uses TRBV28 and TRBJ1-2; a weak D match, TRBD1 (6 bases). Germline values: CDR1 MDHEN, CDR2 SYDVKM. V was trimmed by 6 bases and J by 3 bases, leaving 11 bases between them. This CDR3 is 13 amino acids long.

This clonotype has a handful of counts. The chain employs TRBV5-6 and TRBJ2-5; D not certain. Germline CDR1 SGHDT, CDR2 YYEEEE. The CDR3 is 14 amino acids. V was pared by 2 bases and J by 1 base, with 9 bases between. The CDR3: CASSFLGFQETQYF. In DNA form, the CDR3 reads TGTGCCAGCAGCTTTTTGGGTTTCCAAGAGACCCAGTACTTC.

This clonotype was picked up many times. V and J are TRBV12-3 or TRBV12-4 and TRBJ1-1; 8 bases align to TRBD1. The length of the CDR3 is 15 residues. Losses at the gene ends were 4 bases for V and 8 bases for J; bases not matched to a gene: 12. CDR3 nucleotides: TGTGCCAGCAGTTCCCACAGGGGGTACCAAGGGGAAGCTTTCTTT. This codes for CASSSHRGYQGEAFF.

This clonotype was counted at least ten times. The chain carries TRBV3-1 and TRBJ1-5; D gene ambiguous. The CDR3 sequence is 13 residues long. V lost 4 bases to trimming and J lost 4 bases, with 8 bases between them. Germline values: CDR1 LGHDT, CDR2 YNNKEL (reference sequence). The DNA for the CDR3 is TGTGCCAGCAGCCTCGCACCTAATCAGCCCCAGCATTTT. Its protein is CASSLAPNQPQHF. The whole variable domain, filled in from reference TRBV3-1 and TRBJ1-5, reads DTAVSQTPKYLVTQMGNDKSIKCEQNLGHDTMYWYKQDSKKFLKIMFSYNNKELIINETVPNRFSPKSPDKAHLNLHINSLELGDSAVYFCASSLAPNQPQHFGDGTRLSIL.

Comments on this clonotype: The germline gene is not matched at one end of the junction; a read error may be the cause. The J gene is TRBJ2-3, the V gene TRBV9; TRBD2 might be the D (5 bases). This CDR3 has 16 amino acids. Germline V gene data show CDR1 as SGDLS and CDR2 as YYNGEE. The CDR3 protein is CAGSPYQRFPPDTQYF. CDR3 sequence (DNA): TGTGCCGGCAGCCCATACCAGCGGTTCCCCCCAGATACGCAGTATTTT. The full variable domain, completed using reference TRBV9 and TRBJ2-3, is DSGVTQTPKHLITATGQRVTLRCSPRSGDLSVYWYQQSLDQGLQFLIQYYNGEERAKGNILERFSAQQFPDLHSELNLSSLELGDSALYFCAGSPYQRFPPDTQYFGPGTRLTVL.

This clonotype was recorded many times. The chain joins TRBV20-1 to TRBJ2-4; D remains ambiguous. From germline, CDR1 is DFQATT and CDR2 SNEGSKA (reference sequence). This CDR3 has 14 residues. Between the trimmed V and J ends, which lost 3 bases and 4 bases, there was a span of 13 bases. The CDR3 loop is CSASSVVTKNIQYF. The CDR3 nucleotides read TGCAGTGCTAGTTCGGTGGTTACAAAAAACATTCAGTACTTC.

The chain couples TRBV9 to TRBJ1-1, with a possible D match to TRBD1 (6 bases). Per germline, CDR1 SGDLS and CDR2 YYNGEE. CDR3 length equals 14 residues. V dropped 0 bases and J dropped 3 bases, with 9 bases sitting between them. CDR3 bases: TGTGCCAGCAGCGTAGATGAGGGGGACACTGAAGCTTTCTTT. Protein: CASSVDEGDTEAFF.

This clonotype was picked up many times. The chain couples TRBV12-3 or TRBV12-4 to TRBJ2-3; 7 bases are shared with TRBD1. This CDR3 is 16 amino acids long. The ends lost 0 bases at V and 4 bases at J; junction bases unmatched: 7. The CDR3, as DNA: TGTGCCAGCAGTTTAGCGCTGGGGACAGCCTCAGATACGCAGTATTTT. It translates to CASSLALGTASDTQYF.

This chain connects TRBV6-5 to TRBJ2-7; possibly TRBD1 for D (6 bases). The CDR3 spans 13 residues. Looked up from germline, CDR1 is MNHEY and CDR2 is SVGAGI. Trimming pared 4 bases from V and 4 bases from J, leaving 11 bases between. The CDR3 protein is CASSFLGAYEQYF. The CDR3 DNA follows: TGTGCCAGCAGTTTTTTGGGGGCTTACGAGCAGTACTTC.

The chain recombines TRBV10-3 with TRBJ1-1, with D unresolved. The CDR3 is 13 amino acids. Germline V gene lookup returns CDR1 ENHRY and CDR2 SYGVKD. Trimming stripped 8 bases from V and 3 bases from J, with 13 bases between. The CDR3 loop reads CAIGAKGDTEAFF. CDR3 bases: TGTGCCATCGGTGCTAAGGGTGACACTGAAGCTTTCTTT.

This clonotype was detected ten times or more. The J gene is TRBJ2-7, the V gene TRBV7-9; TRBD2 is a possible D gene (5 bases). Germline CDR1 SEHNR, CDR2 FQNEAQ (reference sequence). V lost 8 bases to trimming and J lost 1 base, with 9 bases between them. This CDR3 comprises 12 residues. The CDR3 DNA is TGTGCCAGCGGGAGCAGTTCCTACGAGCAGTACTTC. This translates into CASGSSSYEQYF.

The chain combines TRBV29-1 with TRBJ2-1; D not resolved. Germline V gives CDR1 SQVTM, CDR2 ANQGSEA. Trimming left V 0 bases short and J 6 bases short, with 15 bases between. The CDR3 has 15 amino acids. This CDR3 reads CSVEEGMRSRNEQFF. The CDR3 DNA follows: TGCAGCGTTGAAGAGGGAATGCGTTCTCGCAATGAGCAGTTCTTC.

This clonotype was detected many times. The rearrangement joins TRBV27 to TRBJ1-5; possibly TRBD1 for D (5 bases). Germline V gene data show CDR1 as MNHEY and CDR2 as SMNVEV (reference sequence). This CDR3 spans 14 amino acids. Trimming cost V 2 bases and J 5 bases, with 10 bases left between them. The CDR3 here is CASSLQGSHQPQHF. The CDR3 DNA is TGTGCCAGCAGTTTACAGGGAAGCCATCAGCCCCAGCATTTT.

This clonotype has a handful of counts. The chain uses TRBV29-1 and TRBJ1-1; a weak D match, TRBD1 (5 bases). Trimming left V 8 bases short and J 0 bases short, with 13 bases between. The germline V gene has CDR1 SQVTM and CDR2 ANQGSEA. The CDR3 spans 13 residues. DNA of the CDR3: TGCAGCCTGTTTGGGGCTATGAACACTGAAGCTTTCTTT. As protein: CSLFGAMNTEAFF.

The table lists this clonotype with many counts. V and J are TRBV5-6 and TRBJ1-1; TRBD1 aligns across 7 bases. The CDR3 has 13 residues. The germline V gene encodes CDR1 SGHDT and CDR2 YYEEEE. V shed 3 bases and J 8 bases; nucleotides not matched to a gene: 7. The CDR3 nucleotides read TGTGCCAGCAGCTCGGACAGGCGGCAGGAAGCTTTCTTT. The encoded protein is CASSSDRRQEAFF.

The chain combines TRBV7-9 with TRBJ1-2; D might be TRBD1 (6 bases). The germline CDR1 and CDR2 sequences are SEHNR and FQNEAQ (reference sequence). The V end was cut by 5 bases, the J end by 0 bases, with 13 bases between. This CDR3 is 15 amino acids long. Here the CDR3 reads CASSMTYRANYGYTF. CDR3 coding DNA: TGTGCCAGCAGCATGACCTACAGGGCTAACTATGGCTACACCTTC.